This TCR beta chain was obtained from a study of metastatic and nonmetastatic thyroid tumors. This CDR3 comprises 14 residues. V gave up 4 bases and J gave up 6 bases, with 14 bases separating them. CDR1 KGHDR and CDR2 SFDVKD come from the germline V gene. From the PCR reads, TCRdb re-called clones with MiXCR. The profile covers approximately 5,400 clones, with 33% appearing a single time and roughly a quarter taken by the ten largest. This clone has a handful of counts. The entire patient cohort was treatment-naive prior to thyroid surgery. The source of this sequence is a female donor with papillary thyroid cancer or a benign thyroid nodule (not recorded which). Some clones in this sample may be carry-over from other donors' samples. V usage is TRBV24-1 and J usage is TRBJ1-2, with a weak D call TRBD1 (6 bases). Sequenced sample: adjacent normal tissue. CDR3 bases: TGTGCCACCAGTGACCGCGGACAGATGGATGGCTACACCTTC. Amino acids: CATSDRGQMDGYTF.